This is a list of T cell receptor beta chains from one sample in a study of shared clonotypes between healthy human individuals. Libraries were prepared by immunoSEQ multiplex PCR; TCRdb keeps only in-frame clonotypes and omits some of them. In the table there are millions of clones, over 85% of which are singletons. The sample comprised naive CD4+ T cells sorted from blood. Receptors originate from a man between 18 and 29 years old in good health. Both conserved end residues are part of each CDR3. D genes are given only for firm matches. A row's size may be missing; if present it is once, few, many or a size class.

>.|TRBJ2-3|.|TRBV12-2
CASRLGSRGRSSTDTQYF
TGTGCAAGTCGCTTAGGGTCGCGGGGACGGAGTTCCACAGATACGCAGTATTTT
>.|TRBJ2-5|.|TRBV7-3
CASSPGAGSQTQYF
TGTGCCAGCAGCCCAGGGGCGGGGAGCCAGACCCAGTACTTC
>.|TRBJ2-6|TRBD1|TRBV9
CASTQDRGLLSSGANVLTF
TGTGCCAGCACCCAGGACAGGGGACTATTAAGCTCTGGGGCCAACGTCCTGACTTTC
>.|TRBJ2-7|.|TRBV30
CAWTLQATYEQYF
TGTGCCTGGACCTTACAGGCCACCTACGAGCAGTACTTC
>.|TRBJ2-7|TRBD1|TRBV5-1
CASSFVDRVYEQYF
TGCGCCAGCAGCTTTGTGGACAGGGTCTACGAGCAGTACTTC
>.|TRBJ2-1|.|TRBV15
CATSRDRGSSYNEQFF
TGTGCCACCAGCAGAGATAGGGGTAGCTCCTACAATGAGCAGTTCTTC
>.|TRBJ1-6|.|TRBV5-1
CASRFDSEGSPLHF
TGCGCCAGCAGATTTGACAGCGAGGGTTCACCCCTCCACTTT
>few|TRBJ1-2|.|TRBV2
CASSEGYNYGYTF
TGTGCCAGCAGTGAGGGATATAACTATGGCTACACCTTC
>.|TRBJ1-2|TRBD1|TRBV6-1
CASSQSGGSYGYTF
TGTGCCAGCAGTCAGTCAGGGGGCAGTTATGGCTACACCTTC
>.|TRBJ2-7|TRBD2|TRBV9
CASSVSSTSGSYEQYF
TGTGCCAGCAGCGTATCTTCGACTAGCGGCTCCTACGAGCAGTACTTC
>.|TRBJ1-3|.|TRBV18
CASSPPRGYSGNTIYF
TGTGCCAGCTCGCCCCCCAGGGGTTACTCTGGAAACACCATATATTTT
>.|TRBJ2-7|TRBD1|TRBV12-5
CASGQIRDRGYYEQYF
TGTGCTAGTGGTCAGATCCGGGACAGAGGATACTACGAGCAGTACTTC
>.|TRBJ2-2|.|TRBV7-6
CASSLRPTGELFF
TGTGCCAGCAGCTTAAGGCCGACCGGGGAGCTGTTTTTT
>.|TRBJ1-5|TRBD1|TRBV19
CASLRQGGNQPQHF
TGTGCCAGTCTGAGACAGGGAGGCAATCAGCCCCAGCATTTT
>.|TRBJ2-7|.|TRBV27
CASKDNYEQYF
TGTGCCAGCAAAGACAACTACGAGCAGTACTTC
>.|TRBJ1-3|.|TRBV6-5
CASSREGTAGNTIYF
TGTGCCAGCAGTAGAGAGGGGACGGCTGGAAACACCATATATTTT
>.|TRBJ2-7|TRBD1|TRBV18
CASSPGVTGAYEQYF
TGTGCCAGCTCACCAGGGGTGACAGGGGCTTACGAGCAGTACTTC
>.|TRBJ2-3|.|TRBV19
CASSAQGGLWTDTQYF
TGTGCCAGTAGTGCTCAGGGGGGATTGTGGACAGATACGCAGTATTTT
>.|TRBJ2-3|.|TRBV11-2
CASSLDGSGTDTQYF
TGTGCCAGCAGCTTAGATGGGTCTGGGACGGATACGCAGTATTTT
>.|TRBJ2-1|.|TRBV7-8
CASSVAGTYNEQFF
TGTGCCAGCAGCGTAGCAGGGACCTACAATGAGCAGTTCTTC
>.|TRBJ1-2|TRBD1|TRBV5-4
CASSLAGGYGYTF
TGTGCCAGCAGCTTAGCAGGGGGCTATGGCTACACCTTC
>.|TRBJ1-1|.|TRBV7-3
CASSIHQGNTEAFF
TGTGCCAGCAGCATCCATCAGGGGAACACTGAAGCTTTCTTT
>.|TRBJ1-4|TRBD1|TRBV14
CASSRGQGEKLFF
TGTGCCAGCAGCCGTGGACAGGGGGAAAAACTGTTTTTT
>.|TRBJ2-7|.|TRBV18
CASSPRPNGFYEQYF
TGTGCCAGCTCACCCCGACCGAATGGATTCTACGAGCAGTACTTC
>.|TRBJ1-1|.|TRBV6-1
CASIWGPTEAFF
TGTGCCAGCATTTGGGGCCCTACTGAAGCTTTCTTT
>.|TRBJ1-2|TRBD1|TRBV5-4
CASTPPGQGLGGYTF
TGTGCCAGCACCCCTCCGGGACAGGGGTTGGGGGGCTACACCTTC
>once|TRBJ2-7|.|TRBV13
CASSLGTIAWEQYF
TGTGCCAGCAGCTTAGGCACGATAGCATGGGAGCAGTACTTC
>.|TRBJ2-7|.|TRBV19
CASSDRQALATEQYF
TGTGCCAGTAGTGACCGACAGGCCCTGGCTACCGAGCAGTACTTC
>.|TRBJ2-6|.|TRBV11-2
CASSPFSGANVLTF
TGTGCCAGCAGCCCCTTCTCTGGGGCCAACGTCCTGACTTTC
>once|TRBJ2-7|.|TRBV5-4
CASSSQAFPVQYF
TGTGCCAGCAGCTCGCAAGCCTTTCCTGTACAGTACTTC
>.|TRBJ2-1|TRBD2|TRBV10-2
CASSEPGGLRSYNEQFF
TGCGCCAGCAGTGAGCCGGGGGGGTTGCGCTCCTACAATGAGCAGTTCTTC
>.|TRBJ1-1|.|TRBV6-5
CASSTRGGGTTEAFF
TGTGCCAGCAGCACCCGGGGAGGGGGGACCACTGAAGCTTTCTTT
>.|TRBJ1-2|TRBD1|TRBV9
CASSVADRAVGYTF
TGTGCCAGCAGCGTAGCTGACAGGGCGGTCGGCTACACCTTC
>.|TRBJ1-4|.|TRBV6-5
CASSPGLTNEKLFF
TGTGCCAGCAGCCCGGGGCTGACTAATGAAAAACTGTTTTTT
>.|TRBJ2-1|.|TRBV18
CASSLHNEQFF
TGTGCCAGCTCATTACACAATGAGCAGTTCTTC
>.|TRBJ2-7|.|TRBV5-1
CASSEVRGYGGEQYF
TGCGCCAGCAGTGAGGTCAGGGGCTATGGGGGCGAGCAGTACTTC
>.|TRBJ1-2|TRBD1|TRBV6-5
CASSPTGYGYTF
TGTGCCAGCAGCCCGACAGGGTATGGCTACACCTTC
>.|TRBJ1-4|TRBD1|TRBV5-1
CASSLSGTGARHEKLFF
TGCGCCAGCAGCTTGAGTGGGACAGGGGCCAGACATGAAAAACTGTTTTTT
>once|TRBJ1-3|.|TRBV5-1
CASSFDGTSGNTIYF
TGCGCCAGCAGCTTCGACGGGACGTCTGGAAACACCATATATTTT
>.|TRBJ2-6|.|TRBV11-2
CASSFSGANVLTF
TGTGCCAGCAGCTTCTCTGGGGCCAACGTCCTGACTTTC
>once|TRBJ1-1|TRBD1|TRBV11-2
CASSLFSTGETEAFF
TGTGCCAGCAGCTTATTCTCGACAGGGGAAACTGAAGCTTTCTTT
>.|TRBJ2-7|TRBD2|TRBV2
CASTQTFGLAGSDEQYF
TGTGCCAGCACCCAGACCTTTGGGCTAGCGGGGAGCGACGAGCAGTACTTC
>.|TRBJ2-7|TRBD1|TRBV6-5
CASSYSGTGGSYEQYF
TGTGCCAGCAGTTACTCGGGGACAGGGGGCTCCTACGAGCAGTACTTC
>.|TRBJ2-2|TRBD1|TRBV27
CASSLGTGSNTGELFF
TGTGCCAGCAGCTTGGGGACAGGGTCTAACACCGGGGAGCTGTTTTTT